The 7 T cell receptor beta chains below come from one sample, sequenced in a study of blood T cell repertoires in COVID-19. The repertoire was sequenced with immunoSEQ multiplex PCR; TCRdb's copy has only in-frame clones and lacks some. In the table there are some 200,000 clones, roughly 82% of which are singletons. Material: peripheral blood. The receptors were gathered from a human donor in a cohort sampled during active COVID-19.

The CDR3 nucleotides are TGCGCCAGCAGGCTCAGGGTTGATTCACCCCTCCACTTT. Translation: CASRLRVDSPLHF. This chain connects TRBV4-1 to TRBJ1-6, with D possibly being TRBD1 (5 bases). V lost 6 bases to trimming and J lost 8 bases, with 11 bases between them. This CDR3 has 13 residues. Germline CDR1 MGHRA, CDR2 YSYEKL.

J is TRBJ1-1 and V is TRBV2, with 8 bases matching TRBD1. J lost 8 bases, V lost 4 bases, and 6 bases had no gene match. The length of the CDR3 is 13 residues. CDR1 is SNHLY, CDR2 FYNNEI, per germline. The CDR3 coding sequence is TGTGCCAGCAGTGTGGGACAGGTAACAGAAGCTTTCTTT. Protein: CASSVGQVTEAFF.

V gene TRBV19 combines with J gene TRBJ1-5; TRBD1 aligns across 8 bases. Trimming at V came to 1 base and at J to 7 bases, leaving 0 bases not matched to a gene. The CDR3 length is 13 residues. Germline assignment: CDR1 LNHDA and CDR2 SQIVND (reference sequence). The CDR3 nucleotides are TGTGCCAGTAGTATAGGGGACAGGCAGCCCCAGCATTTT. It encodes CASSIGDRQPQHF.

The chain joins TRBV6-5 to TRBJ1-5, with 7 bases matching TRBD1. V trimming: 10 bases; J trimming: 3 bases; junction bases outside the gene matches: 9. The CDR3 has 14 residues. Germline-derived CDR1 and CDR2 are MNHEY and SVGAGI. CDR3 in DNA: TGTGCCACAAGGGGGACAGCCCCCAATCAGCCCCAGCATTTT. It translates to CATRGTAPNQPQHF.

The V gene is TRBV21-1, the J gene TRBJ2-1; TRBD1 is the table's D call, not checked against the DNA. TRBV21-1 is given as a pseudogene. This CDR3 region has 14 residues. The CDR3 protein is CASSGQGAGGEQFF. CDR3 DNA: TGTGCCAGCAGCGGCCAGGGGGCCGGTGGGGAGCAGTTCTTC.

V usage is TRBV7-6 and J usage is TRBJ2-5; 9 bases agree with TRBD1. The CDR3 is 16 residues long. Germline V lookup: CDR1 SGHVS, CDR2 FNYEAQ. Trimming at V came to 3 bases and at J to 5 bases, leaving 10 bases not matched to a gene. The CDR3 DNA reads TGTGCCAGCAGCTTCCTACCGGGACAGGGCACGGAGACCCAGTACTTC. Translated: CASSFLPGQGTETQYF.

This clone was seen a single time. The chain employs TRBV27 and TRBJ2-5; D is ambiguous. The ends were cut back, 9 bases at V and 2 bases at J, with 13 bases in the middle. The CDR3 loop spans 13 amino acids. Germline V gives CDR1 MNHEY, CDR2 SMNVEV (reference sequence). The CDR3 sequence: CASAIWPQETQYF. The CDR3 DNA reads TGTGCCAGTGCCATCTGGCCACAAGAGACCCAGTACTTC.